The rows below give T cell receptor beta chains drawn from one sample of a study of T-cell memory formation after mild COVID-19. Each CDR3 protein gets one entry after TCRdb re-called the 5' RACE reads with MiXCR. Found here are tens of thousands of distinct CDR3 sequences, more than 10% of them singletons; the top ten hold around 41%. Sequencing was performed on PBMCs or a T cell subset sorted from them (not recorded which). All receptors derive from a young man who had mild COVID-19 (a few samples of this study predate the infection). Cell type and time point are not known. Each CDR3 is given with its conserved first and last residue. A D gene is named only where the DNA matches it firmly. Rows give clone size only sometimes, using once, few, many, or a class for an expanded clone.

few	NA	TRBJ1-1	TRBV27	CASSPLGGRVEAFF	TGTGCCAGCAGTCCCCTAGGGGGGCGGGTTGAAGCTTTCTTT
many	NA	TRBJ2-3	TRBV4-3	CASSQVQGRGTDTQYF	TGCGCCAGCAGCCAAGTTCAGGGCAGGGGCACAGATACGCAGTATTTT
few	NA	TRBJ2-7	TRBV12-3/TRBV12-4	CASSLGDTPWTPYEQYF	TGTGCCAGCAGTTTAGGGGACACCCCTTGGACCCCTTACGAGCAGTACTTC
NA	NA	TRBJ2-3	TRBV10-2	CASTNSADTQYF	TGCGCCAGCACCAATTCCGCAGATACGCAGTATTTT
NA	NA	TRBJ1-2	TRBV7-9	CASSPGDYGYTF	TGTGCCAGCAGCCCGGGCGACTATGGCTACACCTTC
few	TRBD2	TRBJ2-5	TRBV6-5	CASSYLAGAGETQYF	TGTGCCAGCAGTTACTTAGCGGGGGCGGGAGAGACCCAGTACTTC
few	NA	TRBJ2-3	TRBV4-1	CASSQEPLLTGGDTQYF	TGCGCCAGCAGCCAAGAACCTTTGCTAACCGGGGGAGATACGCAGTATTTT
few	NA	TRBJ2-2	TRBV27	CASSRAGPSFGELFF	TGTGCCAGCAGCCGTGCAGGGCCCAGTTTCGGGGAGCTGTTTTTT
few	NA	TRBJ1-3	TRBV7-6	CASSSGTGFSGNTIYF	TGTGCCAGCAGCTCGGGAACAGGGTTCTCTGGAAACACCATATATTTT
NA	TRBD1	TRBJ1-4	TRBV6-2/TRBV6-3	CASSDDDPTGQRVTNEKLFF	TGTGCCAGCAGTGACGACGATCCAACGGGACAGCGAGTAACTAATGAAAAACTGTTTTTT
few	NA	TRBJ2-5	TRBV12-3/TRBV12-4	CASSLLYQETQYF	TGTGCCAGCAGTTTACTATATCAAGAGACCCAGTACTTC
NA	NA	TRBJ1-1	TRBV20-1	CSAIWYREGTEAFF	TGCAGTGCTATATGGTACAGGGAGGGAACTGAAGCTTTCTTT
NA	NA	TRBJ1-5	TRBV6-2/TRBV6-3	CASRREGRGNQPQHF	TGTGCCAGCAGACGGGAGGGCCGAGGCAATCAGCCCCAGCATTTT
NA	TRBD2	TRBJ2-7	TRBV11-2	CASTPPGGGALGEQYF	TGTGCCAGCACCCCGCCGGGAGGAGGGGCCTTGGGAGAGCAGTACTTC
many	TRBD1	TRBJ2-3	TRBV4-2	CASSPIQDRGLKDTQYF	TGTGCCAGCAGCCCTATACAGGACAGGGGGCTGAAAGATACGCAGTATTTT
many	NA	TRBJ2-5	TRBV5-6	CASSPSRLLRQETQYF	TGTGCCAGCAGTCCCTCTCGACTATTGCGACAAGAGACCCAGTACTTC
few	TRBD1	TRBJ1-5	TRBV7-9	CASSGDRDRGEPQHF	TGTGCCAGCAGCGGAGACCGGGACAGGGGCGAGCCCCAGCATTTT
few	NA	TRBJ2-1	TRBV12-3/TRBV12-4	CATTLNNEQFF	TGTGCCACCACCCTCAACAATGAGCAGTTCTTC
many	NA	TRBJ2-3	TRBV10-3	CAISESRELDTQYF	TGTGCCATCAGTGAGTCCCGGGAGTTAGATACGCAGTATTTT
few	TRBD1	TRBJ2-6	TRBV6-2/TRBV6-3	CASSLRTGRANVLTF	TGTGCCAGCAGTCTAAGGACAGGGAGGGCCAACGTCCTGACTTTC
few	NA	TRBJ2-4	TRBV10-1	CASSEGPPLKWNIQYF	TGCGCCAGCAGTGAGGGACCCCCTTTGAAATGGAACATTCAGTACTTC
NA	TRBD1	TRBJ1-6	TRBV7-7	CASRAGTETNSPLHF	TGTGCTAGCAGGGCCGGGACAGAGACGAATTCACCCCTCCACTTT
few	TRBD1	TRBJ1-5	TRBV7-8	CASSLRQGLQPQHF	TGTGCCAGCAGCTTACGACAGGGGCTTCAGCCCCAGCATTTT
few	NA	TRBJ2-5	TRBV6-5	CASSYTQGGTQYF	TGTGCCAGCAGTTACACACAGGGAGGGACCCAGTACTTC
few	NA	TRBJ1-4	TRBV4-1	CASSERGVSEKLFF	TGCGCCAGCAGCGAACGGGGTGTGAGTGAAAAACTGTTTTTT
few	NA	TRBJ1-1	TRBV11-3	CASSPGGELNTEAFF	TGTGCCAGCAGCCCTGGGGGGGAGTTGAACACTGAAGCTTTCTTT
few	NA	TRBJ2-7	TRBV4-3	CASSHGSDGDEQYF	TGCGCCAGCAGCCACGGATCCGATGGGGACGAGCAGTACTTC
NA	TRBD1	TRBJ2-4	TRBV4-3	CASSHPGETGLHIQYF	TGCGCCAGCAGCCACCCAGGGGAGACAGGGTTGCACATTCAGTACTTC
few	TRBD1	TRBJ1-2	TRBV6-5	CASSSGTGRKNGYTF	TGTGCCAGCAGTTCTGGGACAGGGAGGAAGAATGGCTACACCTTC
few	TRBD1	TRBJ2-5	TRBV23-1	CASSPPGQEILSYETQYF	TGCGCCAGCAGTCCTCCGGGACAGGAGATACTTTCATACGAGACCCAGTACTTC
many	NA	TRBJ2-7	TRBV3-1	CASSGYMAYEQYF	TGTGCCAGCAGCGGGTATATGGCCTACGAGCAGTACTTC
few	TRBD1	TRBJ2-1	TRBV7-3	CASSLGDRGHEQFF	TGTGCCAGCAGCTTAGGGGACAGGGGACATGAGCAGTTCTTC
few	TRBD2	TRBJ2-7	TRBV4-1	CASSPNDGGAYEQYF	TGCGCCAGCAGCCCCAATGACGGGGGGGCCTACGAGCAGTACTTC
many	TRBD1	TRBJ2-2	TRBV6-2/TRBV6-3	CASISGTGIGELFF	TGTGCCAGCATCTCCGGGACAGGGATCGGGGAGCTGTTTTTT
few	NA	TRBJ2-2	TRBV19	CASSISRYTGELFF	TGTGCCAGTAGTATATCCAGATACACCGGGGAGCTGTTTTTT
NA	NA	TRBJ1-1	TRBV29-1	CSGRWGNTEAFF	TGCAGCGGCCGATGGGGGAACACTGAAGCTTTCTTT
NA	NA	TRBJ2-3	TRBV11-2	CASSFGGGWSDTQYF	TGTGCCAGCAGCTTTGGAGGGGGCTGGTCAGATACGCAGTATTTT
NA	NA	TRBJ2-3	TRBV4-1	CASSQVSTATQYF	TGCGCCAGCAGCCAAGTTTCTACCGCTACGCAGTATTTT
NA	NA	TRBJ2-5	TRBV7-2	CASSLWAREETQYF	TGTGCCAGCAGCTTATGGGCCAGGGAAGAGACCCAGTACTTC
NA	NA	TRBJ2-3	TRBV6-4	CASSDSPEDTQYF	TGTGCCAGCAGTGATTCTCCGGAGGATACGCAGTATTTT
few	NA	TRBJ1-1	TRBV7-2	CASSFNSLRVNTEAFF	TGTGCCAGCAGCTTTAACTCGCTGCGGGTGAACACTGAAGCTTTCTTT